This T cell receptor beta chain was recovered during a study of T cell repertoires in cytomegalovirus infection. Study at large: Matching HLA type, along with CMV infection, was indicated by public TCR beta signatures.

Study-level points and caveats: HLA-C-restricted CMV clonotypes gave the most frequent clonotype in two of eight donors. The cumulative frequency of public TCR beta families identified carriers of CMV plus the relevant HLA.

As regards this clonotype: Its antigen is not identified.

The CDR3 loop spans 17 amino acids. Trimming shortened V by 4 bases and J by 0 bases, and 17 bases separated the two germline ends. Germline loops: CDR1 SGHDT, CDR2 YYEEEE. TCRdb passed the reads through MiXCR, listing each CDR3 protein once. This table has about 460,000 distinct CDR3 sequences, about 11% appearing once. The sequencing sample was made of PBMCs. This receptor was obtained from a human donor in good health (CMV status not recorded). Some clones in this sample may be carry-over from other donors' samples. V usage is TRBV5-6 and J usage is TRBJ1-3; D is ambiguous. As DNA, the CDR3 is TGTGCCAGCAGCCCAAGATTGACACCCATCTCTGGAAACACCATATATTTT. It encodes CASSPRLTPISGNTIYF.